Below, one T cell receptor beta chain is given with its context. The entry originates in a study of CD8 T cells in Susac syndrome. V lost 5 bases and J lost 7; bases outside the gene matches: 7. The length of the CDR3 is 15 residues. Germline values: CDR1 SGHTA, CDR2 FQGNSA. RNA amounts of roughly 0.5 to 1 ug underwent reverse transcription with random hexamers. TCRdb re-called the immunoSEQ multiplex PCR reads with MiXCR, one entry per CDR3 protein. Here the sample spans some 190,000 distinct CDR3 sequences, approximately 93% being singletons. This receptor was taken from a human donor in good health. This rearrangement joins TRBV7-2 to TRBJ1-6; 8 bases are a match to TRBD1. Specimen: CD4+ T cells from PBMCs. CDR3: CASSQQGVRNSPLHF. Written as DNA, the CDR3 is TGTGCCAGCAGCCAACAGGGGGTTAGGAATTCACCCCTCCACTTT.